Included here is one T cell receptor (beta chain) sequence, with context. Its antigen is undetermined. This specimen comes from a study of cytomegalovirus exposure and HLA in healthy donors. Study-wide findings and caveats: In a later analysis, TCR association rates varied by HLA locus: DRB1 most, HLA-C fewest. Reportedly, TCR beta sequences accurately predicted HLA-A and HLA-B alleles in most subjects. Cytomegalovirus association was assigned to more than 150 TCR beta chains. Among CMV-associated TCR beta chains, most appeared HLA-restricted in a later analysis.

The CDR3 runs to 15 residues. Germline CDR1 is SGHTA and CDR2 is FQGNSA. With 1 base removed from V and 8 bases from J, the gap between germline ends came to 12 bases. Amplification used 60 Vbeta primers and 13 Jbeta primers. Some clones are missing from TCRdb's copy, which holds only in-frame ones; the method was immunoSEQ multiplex PCR. The sample lists fewer than 150,000 clones; 65% to 75% were seen once. What was sequenced was PBMCs. The sequence was collected from a woman in her 50s in good health and CMV-seropositive. This sequence joins TRBV7-2 and TRBJ1-6; the D is unclear. Here the CDR3 reads CASSLDSTEDSPLHF. In DNA form, the CDR3 reads TGTGCCAGCAGCTTAGATTCGACGGAGGATTCACCCCTCCACTTT.